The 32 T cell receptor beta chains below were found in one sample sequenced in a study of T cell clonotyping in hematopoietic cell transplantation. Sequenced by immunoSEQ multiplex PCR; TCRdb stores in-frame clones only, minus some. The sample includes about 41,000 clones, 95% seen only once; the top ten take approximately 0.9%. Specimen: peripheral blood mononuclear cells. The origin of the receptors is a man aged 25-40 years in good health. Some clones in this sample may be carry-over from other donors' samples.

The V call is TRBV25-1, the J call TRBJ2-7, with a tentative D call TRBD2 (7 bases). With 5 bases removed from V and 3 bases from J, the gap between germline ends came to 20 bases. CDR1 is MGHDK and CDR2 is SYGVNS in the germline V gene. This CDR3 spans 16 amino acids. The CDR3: CASSLGGLADDYEQYF. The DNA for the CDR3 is TGTGCCAGCAGTCTAGGGGGGCTAGCGGACGACTACGAGCAGTACTTC.

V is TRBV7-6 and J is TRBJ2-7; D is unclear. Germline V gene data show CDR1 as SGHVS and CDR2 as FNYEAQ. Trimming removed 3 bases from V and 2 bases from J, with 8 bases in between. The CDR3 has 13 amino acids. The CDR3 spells CASSFSETYEQYF. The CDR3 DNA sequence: TGTGCCAGCAGCTTCAGTGAGACCTACGAGCAGTACTTC.

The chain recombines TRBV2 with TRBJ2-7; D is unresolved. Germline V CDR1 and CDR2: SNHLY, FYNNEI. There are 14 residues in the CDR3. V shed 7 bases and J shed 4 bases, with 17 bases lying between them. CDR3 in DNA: TGTGCCAGCATCAGAGCGATAACCCCGTACGAGCAGTACTTC. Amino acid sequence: CASIRAITPYEQYF.

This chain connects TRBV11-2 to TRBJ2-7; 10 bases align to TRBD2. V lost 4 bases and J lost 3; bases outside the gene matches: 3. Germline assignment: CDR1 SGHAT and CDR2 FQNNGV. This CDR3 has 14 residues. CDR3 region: CASSSRLAGYEQYF. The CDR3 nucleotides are TGTGCCAGCAGCTCCAGACTAGCGGGCTACGAGCAGTACTTC.

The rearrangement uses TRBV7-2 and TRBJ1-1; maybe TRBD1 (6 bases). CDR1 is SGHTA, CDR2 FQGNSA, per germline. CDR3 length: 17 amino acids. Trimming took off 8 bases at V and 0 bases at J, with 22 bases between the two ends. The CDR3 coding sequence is TGTGCCAGCTCCCCGTACAGGGTAAGGGACTTGAACACTGAAGCTTTCTTT. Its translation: CASSPYRVRDLNTEAFF.

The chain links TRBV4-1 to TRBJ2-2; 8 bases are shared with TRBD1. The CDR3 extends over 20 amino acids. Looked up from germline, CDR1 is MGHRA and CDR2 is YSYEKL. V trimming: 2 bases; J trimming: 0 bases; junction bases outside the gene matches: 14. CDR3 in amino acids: CASSQLRTGKNPSNTGELFF. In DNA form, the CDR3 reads TGCGCCAGCAGCCAACTTCGGACAGGGAAAAATCCCTCGAACACCGGGGAGCTGTTTTTT.

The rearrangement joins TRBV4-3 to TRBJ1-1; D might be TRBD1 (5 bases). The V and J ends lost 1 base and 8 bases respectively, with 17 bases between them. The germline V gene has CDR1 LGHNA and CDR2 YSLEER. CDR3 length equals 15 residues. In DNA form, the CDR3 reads TGCGCCAGCAGCCAAGTCATTTCGGGGGTAGGCGAAGCTTTCTTT. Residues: CASSQVISGVGEAFF.

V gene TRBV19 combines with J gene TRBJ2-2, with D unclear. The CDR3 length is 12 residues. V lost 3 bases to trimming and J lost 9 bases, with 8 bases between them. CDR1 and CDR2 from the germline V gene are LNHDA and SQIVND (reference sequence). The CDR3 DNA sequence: TGTGCCAGTAGTATCGGTGCCCGGGAGCTGTTTTTT. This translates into CASSIGARELFF.

The CDR3 DNA is TGTGCCAGCAGTGTGGACGGAACGAACACTGAAGCTTTCTTT. The encoded protein is CASSVDGTNTEAFF. The chain carries TRBV2 and TRBJ1-1, with D hard to call. V was clipped by 4 bases and J by 1 base, with 10 bases between them. This CDR3 spans 14 amino acids. Germline CDR1 reads SNHLY; CDR2 reads FYNNEI.

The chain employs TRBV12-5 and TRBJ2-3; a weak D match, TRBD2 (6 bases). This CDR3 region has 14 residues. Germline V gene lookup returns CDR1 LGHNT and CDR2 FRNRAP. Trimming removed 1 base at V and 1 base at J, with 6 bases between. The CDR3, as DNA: TGTGCTAGTGGTTTGGCTAGCGGCACAGATACGCAGTATTTT. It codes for CASGLASGTDTQYF.

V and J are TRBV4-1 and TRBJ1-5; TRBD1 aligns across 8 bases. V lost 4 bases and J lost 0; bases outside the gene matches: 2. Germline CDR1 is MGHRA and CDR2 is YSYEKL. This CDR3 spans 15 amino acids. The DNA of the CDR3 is TGCGCCAGCAGCCGCACAGGGGGTAGCAATCAGCCCCAGCATTTT. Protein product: CASSRTGGSNQPQHF.

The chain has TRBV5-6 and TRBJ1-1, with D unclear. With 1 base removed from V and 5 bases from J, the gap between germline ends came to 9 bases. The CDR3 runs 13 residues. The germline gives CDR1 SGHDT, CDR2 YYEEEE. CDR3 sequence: CASSLLTGTEAFF. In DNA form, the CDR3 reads TGTGCCAGCAGCTTGCTGACTGGTACTGAAGCTTTCTTT.

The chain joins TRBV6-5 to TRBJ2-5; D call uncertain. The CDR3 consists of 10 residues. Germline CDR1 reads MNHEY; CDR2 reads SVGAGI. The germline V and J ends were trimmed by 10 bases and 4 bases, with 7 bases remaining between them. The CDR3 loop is CATVGETQYF. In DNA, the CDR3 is TGTGCCACCGTGGGAGAGACCCAGTACTTC.

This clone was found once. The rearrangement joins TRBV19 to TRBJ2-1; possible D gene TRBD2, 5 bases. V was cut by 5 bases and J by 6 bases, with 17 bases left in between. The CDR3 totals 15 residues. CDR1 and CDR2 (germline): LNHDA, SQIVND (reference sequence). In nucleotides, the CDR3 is TGTGCCAGTAGTGCCCGGACTGGGCCCGGCAATGAGCAGTTCTTC. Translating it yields CASSARTGPGNEQFF.

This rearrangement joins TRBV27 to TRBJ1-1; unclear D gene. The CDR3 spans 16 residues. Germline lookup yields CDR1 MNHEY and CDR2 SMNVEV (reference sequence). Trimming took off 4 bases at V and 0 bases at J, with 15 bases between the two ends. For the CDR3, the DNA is TGTGCCAGCAGTTCCCGGGCCGGTCGGATGAACACTGAAGCTTTCTTT. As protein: CASSSRAGRMNTEAFF.

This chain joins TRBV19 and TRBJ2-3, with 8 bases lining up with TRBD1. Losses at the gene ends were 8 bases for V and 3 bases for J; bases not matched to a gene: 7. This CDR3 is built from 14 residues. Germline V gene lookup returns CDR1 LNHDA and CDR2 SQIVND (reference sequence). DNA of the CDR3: TGTGCCAGTGAGGACAGGGCCCAAACAGATACGCAGTATTTT. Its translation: CASEDRAQTDTQYF. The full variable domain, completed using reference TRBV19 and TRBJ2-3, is DGGITQSPKYLFRKEGQNVTLSCEQNLNHDAMYWYRQDPGQGLRLIYYSQIVNDFQKGDIAEGYSVSREKKESFPLTVTSAQKNPTAFYLCASEDRAQTDTQYFGPGTRLTVL.

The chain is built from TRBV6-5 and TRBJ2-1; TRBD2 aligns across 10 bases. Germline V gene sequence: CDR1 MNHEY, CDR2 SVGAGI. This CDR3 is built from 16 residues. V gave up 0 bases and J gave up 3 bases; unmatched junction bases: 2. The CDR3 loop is CASSYSTSGLYNEQFF. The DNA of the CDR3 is TGTGCCAGCAGTTACTCGACTAGCGGGCTCTACAATGAGCAGTTCTTC.

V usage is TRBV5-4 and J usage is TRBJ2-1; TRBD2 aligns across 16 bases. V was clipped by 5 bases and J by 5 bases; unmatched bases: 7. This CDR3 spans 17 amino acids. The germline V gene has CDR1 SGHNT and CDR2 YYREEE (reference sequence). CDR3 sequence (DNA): TGTGCCAGCAGGCCGGGACTAGCGGGGGGGCCGAACAATGAGCAGTTCTTC. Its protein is CASRPGLAGGPNNEQFF. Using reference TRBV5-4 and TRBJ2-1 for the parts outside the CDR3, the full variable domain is ETGVTQSPTHLIKTRGQQVTLRCSSQSGHNTVSWYQQALGQGPQFIFQYYREEENGRGNFPPRFSGLQFPNYSSELNVNALELDDSALYLCASRPGLAGGPNNEQFFGPGTRLTVL.

Here the CDR3 reads CSAANLGRGNTEAFF. CDR3 nucleotide sequence: TGCAGCGCCGCCAACCTCGGCCGAGGGAACACTGAAGCTTTCTTT. The V call is TRBV29-1, the J call TRBJ1-1; D uncertain. CDR3 size: 15 residues. Trimming left V 7 bases short and J 1 base short, with 19 bases between. Germline V gene sequence: CDR1 SQVTM, CDR2 ANQGSEA. Using reference TRBV29-1 and TRBJ1-1 for the parts outside the CDR3, the full variable domain is SAVISQKPSRDICQRGTSLTIQCQVDSQVTMMFWYRQQPGQSLTLIATANQGSEATYESGFVIDKFPISRPNLTFSTLTVSNMSPEDSSIYLCSAANLGRGNTEAFFGQGTRLTVV.

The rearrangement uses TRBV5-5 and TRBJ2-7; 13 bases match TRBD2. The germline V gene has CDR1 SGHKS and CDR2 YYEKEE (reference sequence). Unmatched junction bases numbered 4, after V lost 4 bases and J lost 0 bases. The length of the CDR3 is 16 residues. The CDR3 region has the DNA TGTGCCAGCAGCCTACTAGCGGGAGGGACCTCCTACGAGCAGTACTTC. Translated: CASSLLAGGTSYEQYF.

The CDR3 protein is CAWSPMGGGGQFF. CDR3 bases: TGTGCCTGGAGCCCCATGGGGGGGGGTGGGCAGTTCTTC. V gene TRBV30 combines with J gene TRBJ2-1; 7 bases fit TRBD2. CDR1 is GTSNPN, CDR2 SVGIG, per germline (reference sequence). The CDR3 length is 13 residues. J lost 12 bases, V lost 3 bases, and 11 bases had no gene match.

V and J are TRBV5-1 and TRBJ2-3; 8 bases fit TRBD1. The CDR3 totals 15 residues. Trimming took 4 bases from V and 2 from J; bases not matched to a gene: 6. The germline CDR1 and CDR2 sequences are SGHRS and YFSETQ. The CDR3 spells CASSEGQASTDTQYF. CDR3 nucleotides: TGCGCCAGCAGCGAGGGACAGGCGTCCACAGATACGCAGTATTTT.

In DNA form, the CDR3 reads TGCGCCAGCAGCCGCGACAGGGGTTATGGCTACACCTTC. It is translated as CASSRDRGYGYTF. The rearrangement links TRBV4-3 to TRBJ1-2; 8 nucleotides line up with TRBD1. With 4 bases clipped from V and 5 bases from J, the junction kept 3 bases outside the gene matches. The CDR3 runs to 13 residues. Germline V CDR1 and CDR2: LGHNA, YSLEER.

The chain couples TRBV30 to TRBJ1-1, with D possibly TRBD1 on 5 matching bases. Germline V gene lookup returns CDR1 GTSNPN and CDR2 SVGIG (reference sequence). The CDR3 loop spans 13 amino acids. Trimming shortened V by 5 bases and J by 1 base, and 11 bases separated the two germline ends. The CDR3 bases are TGTGCCTGGGCCCTCGGGGGGAACACTGAAGCTTTCTTT. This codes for CAWALGGNTEAFF.

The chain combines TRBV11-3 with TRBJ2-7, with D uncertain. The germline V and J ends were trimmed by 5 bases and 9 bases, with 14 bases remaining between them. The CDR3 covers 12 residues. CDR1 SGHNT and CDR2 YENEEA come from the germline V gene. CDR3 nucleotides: TGTGCCAGCAGCCTACCGGGTTCCTTGCAGTACTTC. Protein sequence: CASSLPGSLQYF.

The CDR3 reads CASSPASGQVYEQYF. The CDR3 nucleotides read TGTGCCAGCTCACCAGCCTCGGGACAAGTCTACGAGCAGTACTTC. This rearrangement joins TRBV18 to TRBJ2-7; maybe TRBD1 (6 bases). Germline V CDR1 and CDR2: KGHSH, LQKENI. This CDR3 contains 15 residues. With 2 bases removed from V and 3 bases from J, the gap between germline ends came to 14 bases. The whole variable domain, filled in from reference TRBV18 and TRBJ2-7, reads NAGVMQNPRHLVRRRGQEARLRCSPMKGHSHVYWYRQLPEEGLKFMVYLQKENIIDESGMPKERFSAEFPKEGPSILRIQQVVRGDSAAYFCASSPASGQVYEQYFGPGTRLTVT.

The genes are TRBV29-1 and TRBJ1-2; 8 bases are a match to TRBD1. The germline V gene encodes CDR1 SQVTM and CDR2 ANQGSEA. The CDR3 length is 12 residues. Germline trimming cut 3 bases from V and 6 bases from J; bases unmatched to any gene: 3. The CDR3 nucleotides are TGCAGCGTTGAGGAGACAGGGGATGGCTACACCTTC. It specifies CSVEETGDGYTF.

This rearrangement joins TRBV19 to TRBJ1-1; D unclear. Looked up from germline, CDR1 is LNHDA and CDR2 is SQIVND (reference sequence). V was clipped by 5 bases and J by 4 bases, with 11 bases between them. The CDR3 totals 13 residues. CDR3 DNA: TGTGCCAGTAGTGCCGGGTCCTTCACTGAAGCTTTCTTT. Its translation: CASSAGSFTEAFF.

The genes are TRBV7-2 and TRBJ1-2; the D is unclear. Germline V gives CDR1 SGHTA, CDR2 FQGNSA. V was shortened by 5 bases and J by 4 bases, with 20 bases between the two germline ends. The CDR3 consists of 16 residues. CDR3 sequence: CASSPNTITGFYGYTF. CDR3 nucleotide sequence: TGTGCCAGCAGCCCCAACACCATTACTGGGTTCTATGGCTACACCTTC.

CDR3 nucleotide sequence: TGTGGTGGGAGGCACCAAGAGACCCAGTACTTC. It codes for CGGRHQETQYF. J is TRBJ2-5 and V is TRBV30, with D possibly being TRBD2 (6 bases). Germline CDR1 reads GTSNPN; CDR2 reads SVGIG (reference sequence). The CDR3 extends over 11 amino acids.

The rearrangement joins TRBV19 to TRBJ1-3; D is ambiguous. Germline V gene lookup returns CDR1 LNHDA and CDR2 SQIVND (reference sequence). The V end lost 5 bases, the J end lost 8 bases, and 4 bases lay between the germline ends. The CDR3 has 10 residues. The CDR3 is CASSWDTIYF. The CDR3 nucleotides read TGTGCCAGTAGTTGGGACACCATATATTTT.

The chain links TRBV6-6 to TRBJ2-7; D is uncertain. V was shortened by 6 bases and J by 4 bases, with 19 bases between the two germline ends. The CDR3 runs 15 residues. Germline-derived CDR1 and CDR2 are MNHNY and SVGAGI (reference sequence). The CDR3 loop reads CASRATAVKSYEQYF. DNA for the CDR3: TGTGCCAGCAGAGCCACTGCGGTGAAGTCTTACGAGCAGTACTTC.